Each of the 26 T cell receptor beta chains below was sequenced from the same sample in a study of beta chain features in type 1 diabetes. The study reverse transcribed the entire isolated RNA, so it sequenced expressed TCRB transcripts. Method: immunoSEQ multiplex PCR; TCRdb's copy keeps in-frame clones and lacks some. The repertoire holds 350,000 to 400,000 clones, with around 16% as singletons. What was sequenced was naive CD4+ T cells from blood. The receptors shown here come from a woman aged 18-29 years in good health.

There are a few counts of this clone. The rearrangement uses TRBV30 and TRBJ1-5, with a possible D match to TRBD1 (6 bases). Germline V CDR1 and CDR2: GTSNPN, SVGIG (reference sequence). V lost 0 bases, J lost 1 base, and 16 bases lay in between. The CDR3 runs 17 residues. The CDR3 region has the DNA TGTGCCTGGAGTGTACCTACAGGGCAAATGAGCAATCAGCCCCAGCATTTT. This translates into CAWSVPTGQMSNQPQHF.

This clone was seen a handful of times. Other DNA sequences of this sample code for an identical CDR3. CDR3 bases: TGCGCCAGCAGCCTACAAGAGACCCAGTACTTC. Residues: CASSLQETQYF. The J gene is TRBJ2-5, the V gene TRBV5-1; D remains unclear. The CDR3 spans 11 residues. Germline CDR1 reads SGHRS; CDR2 reads YFSETQ. V dropped 4 bases and J dropped 2 bases, with 3 bases sitting between them.

V is TRBV19 and J is TRBJ1-2; D not resolved. V lost 3 bases and J lost 3, with 5 bases in between. In germline, CDR1 is LNHDA, CDR2 SQIVND (reference sequence). The CDR3 is 12 amino acids. This CDR3 is CASSMGDYGYTF. The CDR3 nucleotides are TGTGCCAGTAGTATGGGAGACTATGGCTACACCTTC.

This clone has a handful of counts. The V gene is TRBV18, the J gene TRBJ2-5; D is unclear. The CDR3 runs 16 residues. V lost 3 bases and J lost 5, with 19 bases in between. The germline V gene has CDR1 KGHSH and CDR2 LQKENI. DNA for the CDR3: TGTGCCAGCTCACCGCCAGTCAAAAGCGTCATGGAGACCCAGTACTTC. Translation gives CASSPPVKSVMETQYF.

The V and J genes are TRBV28 and TRBJ1-1; D gene uncertain. V was shortened by 6 bases and J by 0 bases, with 11 bases between the two germline ends. This CDR3 region has 14 residues. The V gene's germline CDR1 is MDHEN and CDR2 SYDVKM. CDR3 bases: TGTGCCAGCAGCCCAGGATATATGAACACTGAAGCTTTCTTT. Its protein is CASSPGYMNTEAFF.

This clone was recorded a few times. This chain connects TRBV29-1 to TRBJ2-1, with 10 bases fitting TRBD2. Germline V lookup: CDR1 SQVTM, CDR2 ANQGSEA. This CDR3 spans 14 amino acids. V shed 1 base and J 7 bases; nucleotides not matched to a gene: 4. The CDR3 spells CSVEGISGRNEQFF. The CDR3 nucleotides are TGCAGCGTTGAAGGAATTAGCGGGAGGAATGAGCAGTTCTTC.

The V gene is TRBV30, the J gene TRBJ2-1; perhaps TRBD1 as D (5 bases). Germline V gene sequence: CDR1 GTSNPN, CDR2 SVGIG (reference sequence). V lost 0 bases, J lost 5 bases, and 11 bases lay in between. The CDR3 has 14 amino acids. CDR3 bases: TGTGCCTGGAGTGTACGCAGGGTTGACAATGAGCAGTTCTTC. Its translation is CAWSVRRVDNEQFF.

The chain recombines TRBV29-1 with TRBJ2-5; 7 positions agree with TRBD2. Looked up from germline, CDR1 is SQVTM and CDR2 is ANQGSEA. The CDR3 is 12 residues long. V shed 3 bases, J shed 5 bases, and the junction held 3 bases outside the gene matches. The CDR3 sequence is CSVEMGGETQYF. Written as DNA, the CDR3 is TGCAGCGTTGAGATGGGAGGGGAGACCCAGTACTTC.

The chain recombines TRBV6-5 with TRBJ2-3, with unresolved D. CDR1 and CDR2 (germline): MNHEY, SVGAGI. The CDR3 contains 14 residues. V was cut by 0 bases and J by 0 bases, with 4 bases left in between. This chain's CDR3 is CASSYSTSTDTQYF. CDR3 nucleotides: TGTGCCAGCAGTTACTCGACTAGCACAGATACGCAGTATTTT.

This clone was counted a few times. The V call is TRBV5-6, the J call TRBJ2-6, with a tentative D call TRBD1 (6 bases). CDR1 SGHDT and CDR2 YYEEEE come from the germline V gene. V lost 0 bases and J 0 bases, leaving 13 bases between the germline ends. The CDR3 length is 18 residues. In DNA, the CDR3 is TGTGCCAGCAGCTTGGACCGGACAGCATACTCTGGGGCCAACGTCCTGACTTTC. Protein product: CASSLDRTAYSGANVLTF. Full variable domain (remainder filled in from reference TRBV5-6 and TRBJ2-6): DAGVTQSPTHLIKTRGQQVTLRCSPKSGHDTVSWYQQALGQGPQFIFQYYEEEERQRGNFPDRFSGHQFPNYSSELNVNALLLGDSALYLCASSLDRTAYSGANVLTFGAGSRLTVL.

This clone appeared a few times. The chain is built from TRBV27 and TRBJ1-5; TRBD1 aligns across 7 bases. Germline V lookup: CDR1 MNHEY, CDR2 SMNVEV (reference sequence). The CDR3 is 16 amino acids. Unmatched junction bases numbered 5, after V lost 3 bases and J lost 0 bases. In DNA form, the CDR3 reads TGTGCCAGCAGTTTGGACAGGTCTTTTAGCAATCAGCCCCAGCATTTT. It yields the protein CASSLDRSFSNQPQHF.

The V gene is TRBV19, the J gene TRBJ1-5, with no clear D. The CDR3 has 12 amino acids. The germline gives CDR1 LNHDA, CDR2 SQIVND (reference sequence). With 6 bases removed from V and 7 bases from J, the gap between germline ends came to 10 bases. CDR3 loop: CASSPDMQPQHF. The DNA for the CDR3 is TGTGCCAGTAGCCCAGATATGCAGCCCCAGCATTTT. The variable domain in full, with the rest retrieved from reference TRBV19 and TRBJ1-5, is DGGITQSPKYLFRKEGQNVTLSCEQNLNHDAMYWYRQDPGQGLRLIYYSQIVNDFQKGDIAEGYSVSREKKESFPLTVTSAQKNPTAFYLCASSPDMQPQHFGDGTRLSIL.

This chain joins TRBV7-3 and TRBJ2-1, with D perhaps TRBD2 (6 bases). Per the germline V gene, CDR1 is SGHTA and CDR2 is FQGTGA. V lost 2 bases and J lost 9, with 14 bases in between. This CDR3 comprises 14 residues. The CDR3: CASSLLTSGGEQFF. The CDR3 DNA reads TGTGCCAGCAGCTTACTGACTAGTGGTGGTGAGCAGTTCTTC.

This clone has more than one count but fewer than ten. The V gene is TRBV7-9, the J gene TRBJ1-1; D is possibly TRBD1 (6 bases). The CDR3 totals 12 residues. The ends were cut back, 4 bases at V and 10 bases at J, with 13 bases in the middle. In germline, CDR1 is SEHNR, CDR2 FQNEAQ (reference sequence). The CDR3 loop is CASSSGQNGAFF. The CDR3 nucleotides are TGTGCCAGCAGCTCGGGACAAAATGGAGCTTTCTTT.

In this sample, this clone turned up a few times. The genes are TRBV5-1 and TRBJ1-5; the D is unclear. The CDR3 contains 15 residues. V was pared by 0 bases and J by 5 bases, with 12 bases between. CDR1 and CDR2 from the germline V gene are SGHRS and YFSETQ. CDR3 coding DNA: TGCGCCAGCAGCTTGGGAGGGCGGATAGATCAGCCCCAGCATTTT. Amino acid sequence: CASSLGGRIDQPQHF. Full variable domain (outside the CDR3, taken from reference TRBV5-1 and TRBJ1-5): KAGVTQTPRYLIKTRGQQVTLSCSPISGHRSVSWYQQTPGQGLQFLFEYFSETQRNKGNFPGRFSGRQFSNSRSEMNVSTLELGDSALYLCASSLGGRIDQPQHFGDGTRLSIL.

In DNA, the CDR3 is TGTGCCAGCAGCTTGGGACGGGATGTCTCCTACGAGCAGTACTTC. Its protein is CASSLGRDVSYEQYF. This chain uses TRBV5-4 with TRBJ2-7; perhaps TRBD2 as D (5 bases). Trimming shortened V by 0 bases and J by 0 bases, and 10 bases separated the two germline ends. Looked up from germline, CDR1 is SGHNT and CDR2 is YYREEE (reference sequence). CDR3 length: 15 residues.

The V call is TRBV5-1, the J call TRBJ2-5, with 8 nucleotides matching TRBD2. The CDR3 is 15 residues long. Trimming took 5 bases from V and 2 from J; bases not matched to a gene: 8. The germline V gene encodes CDR1 SGHRS and CDR2 YFSETQ. In DNA form, the CDR3 reads TGCGCCAGCAGGCTTACTAGCGGAGGTCAAGAGACCCAGTACTTC. It specifies CASRLTSGGQETQYF.

This clone was seen only a few times. The sample carries other DNA sequences with the same CDR3. This chain uses TRBV7-2 with TRBJ1-5; D perhaps matches TRBD1 (5 bases). Germline V gene data show CDR1 as SGHTA and CDR2 as FQGNSA. The CDR3 runs to 13 residues. Trimming removed 5 bases at V and 4 bases at J, with 9 bases between. CDR3 DNA sequence: TGTGCCAGCAGCCGCCAGGGAAATCAGCCCCAGCATTTT. This encodes CASSRQGNQPQHF.

This clone was seen a handful of times. This chain connects TRBV9 to TRBJ2-1; 7 bases align to TRBD2. V gave up 1 base and J gave up 6 bases; unmatched junction bases: 13. Germline V lookup: CDR1 SGDLS, CDR2 YYNGEE. The CDR3 is made up of 17 amino acids. CDR3 DNA: TGTGCCAGCAGCGTAATGGTTCGCCCTAGCGGAGCCAATGAGCAGTTCTTC. Translated, it gives CASSVMVRPSGANEQFF.

The V call is TRBV29-1, the J call TRBJ2-1; 7 bases fit TRBD2. In germline, CDR1 is SQVTM, CDR2 ANQGSEA. This CDR3 has 14 residues. J lost 5 bases, V lost 5 bases, and 9 bases had no gene match. The DNA for the CDR3 is TGCAGCGTTACCGGGACTAACAACCACAATGAGCAGTTCTTC. Translating gives CSVTGTNNHNEQFF.

This clone was recorded a few times. The rearrangement uses TRBV18 and TRBJ2-7, with TRBD1 as a possible D gene (6 bases). V was pared by 3 bases and J by 1 base, with 13 bases between. The CDR3 totals 15 residues. Germline V gene sequence: CDR1 KGHSH, CDR2 LQKENI. CDR3 sequence: CASSPRHDRSYEQYF. The DNA for the CDR3 is TGTGCCAGCTCACCTCGCCACGACAGGTCCTACGAGCAGTACTTC. The variable domain in full, with the rest retrieved from reference TRBV18 and TRBJ2-7, is NAGVMQNPRHLVRRRGQEARLRCSPMKGHSHVYWYRQLPEEGLKFMVYLQKENIIDESGMPKERFSAEFPKEGPSILRIQQVVRGDSAAYFCASSPRHDRSYEQYFGPGTRLTVT.

On this clone itself: The sample carries other DNA sequences with the same CDR3. This chain uses TRBV18 with TRBJ2-1; the D gene is possibly TRBD2 (5 bases). Germline V gene sequence: CDR1 KGHSH, CDR2 LQKENI. Trimming removed 2 bases from V and 8 bases from J, with 7 bases in between. This CDR3 region has 12 residues. The CDR3 DNA reads TGTGCCAGCTCACCAACTAGTGATGAGCAGTTCTTC. Translated: CASSPTSDEQFF. The full variable domain, with the rest looked up from reference TRBV18 and TRBJ2-1, is NAGVMQNPRHLVRRRGQEARLRCSPMKGHSHVYWYRQLPEEGLKFMVYLQKENIIDESGMPKERFSAEFPKEGPSILRIQQVVRGDSAAYFCASSPTSDEQFFGPGTRLTVL.

In its sample, this clone was seen a few times. The rearrangement uses TRBV29-1 and TRBJ2-5, with TRBD1 matching 8 bases. In germline, CDR1 is SQVTM, CDR2 ANQGSEA. The CDR3 extends over 14 amino acids. V dropped 3 bases and J dropped 1; count of bases not matched to a gene: 4. CDR3 DNA sequence: TGCAGCGTTGACCTCGGACAGGGCCAAGAGACCCAGTACTTC. Its translation: CSVDLGQGQETQYF.

The chain carries TRBV7-6 and TRBJ2-5; TRBD2 aligns across 8 bases. The CDR3 loop spans 15 amino acids. The V segment lost 6 bases and the J segment 5 bases; nucleotides outside the gene matches: 11. Germline V CDR1 and CDR2: SGHVS, FNYEAQ. The CDR3 loop reads CASSQLAAGGETQYF. The CDR3 DNA sequence: TGTGCCAGCAGTCAACTAGCGGCCGGAGGGGAGACCCAGTACTTC.

This clone was seen more than once but under ten times. Other DNA sequences from this sample encode an identical CDR3 as well. The rearrangement joins TRBV30 to TRBJ2-3; the D gene is possibly TRBD2 (6 bases). The germline V gene has CDR1 GTSNPN and CDR2 SVGIG (reference sequence). V shed 4 bases and J shed 2 bases, with 10 bases lying between them. The CDR3 runs 13 residues. The CDR3 DNA reads as TGTGCCTGGACGAGCGGGTACACAGATACGCAGTATTTT. Translating gives CAWTSGYTDTQYF.

The chain recombines TRBV19 with TRBJ1-5; TRBD1 matches 9 bases. CDR3 length equals 14 residues. The V and J ends lost 6 bases and 6 bases, in that order; junction bases with no gene match: 6. Looked up from germline, CDR1 is LNHDA and CDR2 is SQIVND (reference sequence). The DNA of the CDR3 is TGTGCCAGTAGAACAGGGGGCGCGGGTCAGCCCCAGCATTTT. Encoded protein: CASRTGGAGQPQHF.